This T cell receptor (beta chain) was sequenced during a study of OX40 agonist ivuxolimab in advanced cancers. About the investigation overall: Ivuxolimab was an agonistic, fully human IgG2 monoclonal antibody directed against OX40 (CD134), a costimulatory receptor. Intravenous ivuxolimab was administered to patients every 2 weeks at six dose levels: 0.01, 0.1, 0.3, 1.5, 3 and 10 mg/kg. Among the roughly 52 dose-escalation patients, about 19 had hepatocellular carcinoma, some 15 melanoma, 9 renal cell carcinoma and 9 head and neck cancer. In the dose-escalation cohort, 82.7% of patients were male, and the mean age was approximately 55 years, with a range of about 23 to 90. Patients were allowed to have had prior anti-PD-1, anti-PD-L1 or anti-CTLA-4 therapy, and roughly 40% of the dose-escalation patients had previously received checkpoint inhibitors. Partial responses were achieved by three dose-escalation patients, of whom one had hepatocellular carcinoma and two had cutaneous melanoma. Peripheral TCRbeta sequencing was intended to test whether TCR sequence diversity was altered and clonal T-cell expansion was caused by ivuxolimab. The paper describes the monotherapy dose-escalation part (N of about 54 patients) of the phase I trial of ivuxolimab. The study at large found these results: In the 0.1-3.0 mg/kg groups, partial responders were among the patients with the lowest normalized peripheral clonal expansion, particularly in CD8+ T cells. Low levels of normalized T-cell clonal expansion were also seen in some patients who did not respond. The antigen specificity of the peripheral T cells that underwent clonal expansion was not determined. At doses of 0.1 to 3.0 mg/kg, clonal expansion of both CD4+ and CD8+ T cells in blood was seen between baseline and week 6. After ivuxolimab, CD8+ T cells had more expanded clones than CD4+ T cells on average.

To sequence the TCRbeta CDR3 region, genomic DNA was isolated from the sorted cells. The immunoSEQ Assay was used to sequence the TCRbeta CDR3 regions. TCRdb took over this immuneACCESS table, retaining in-frame rearrangements with V and J assigned. Such tables are incomplete; in checked studies, under half of the missing clones stem from an unresolved V gene, and the remainder is unexplained. This sample has roughly 90,000 clones in its table, and 90% to 95% of those were observed once. The ten largest make up 2.6% of the sample. The trial excluded patients who had a history of autoimmune disease or were on systemic immunosuppression. In every dose cohort, peripheral blood was drawn for TCR sequencing at baseline, cycle 4 day 1, and cycle 7 day 1. The samples were drawn from a first-in-human, open-label, multicenter phase I dose-escalation trial of ivuxolimab. Adults with locally advanced or metastatic melanoma, renal cell, hepatocellular, or head and neck squamous cell carcinoma were enrolled in the trial. Before TCR sequencing, CD4+ T cells and CD8+ T cells were sorted from peripheral blood as separate populations.

V lost 0 bases and J lost 0 bases; the stretch between them is 20 bases long. In the germline V gene, CDR1 corresponds to MNHNS and CDR2 to SASEGT. From its cysteine to its phenylalanine, the CDR3 spans 19 amino acids. Of all the DNA, just the CDR3 is kept, 57 bases in frame from base 1. Concerning this clone itself: It lacks a known antigen. The record has no base qualities; no much larger clone is one base away.

The rearranged segments are TRBV6-1 and TRBJ1-2, with no D gene named confidently. The sample here was CD4+ or CD8+ T cells sorted from blood, taken in a trial of the OX40 agonist ivuxolimab. This receptor was identified in an adult with an advanced solid tumor such as melanoma, head and neck, liver or kidney cancer. CDR3 sequence: CASSEAPFGPRAPNYGYTF. The sequenced DNA is TGTGCCAGCAGTGAAGCGCCCTTTGGTCCGAGGGCGCCTAACTATGGCTACACCTTC.